The entry below describes one T cell receptor (beta chain). Each CDR3 protein gets one entry in TCRdb, which reprocessed the 5' RACE reads and gives no DNA. This sample's clone table lists some 110,000 distinct CDR3 sequences. CDR3 size: 16 residues. Germline CDR1 is MGHRA and CDR2 is YSYEKL. These data come from a study of T cells expressing NK-cell markers. The sequence derives from a woman aged 18-69 years in good health. The rearrangement links TRBV4-1 to TRBJ2-5; as DNA is missing, the TRBD1 call by TCRdb cannot be tested. Material for sequencing was blood T cells: a sorted CD56 or NKG2C T cell subset, CD4+ or CD8+ T cells, or bulk PBMC T cells (not recorded which). Here the CDR3 reads CASSQPPRGSQETQYF.